This T cell receptor (beta chain) emerged from a study of blood T cell repertoires in COVID-19. Study at large: PBMCs, B-cell-depleted T cells, or T cells were the source of the cDNA or gDNA that made up the material.

This CDR3 is 15 amino acids long. V lost 4 bases and J lost 3, with 13 bases in between. Germline V gives CDR1 SGHDN, CDR2 FVKESK. TCRdb's table, derived via immunoSEQ multiplex PCR, lists solely in-frame clones and lacks some. The table includes around 54,000 clones, 90% detected once. This sequence was found in a human donor in a cohort sampled during active COVID-19. Specimen: peripheral blood. The chain has TRBV14 and TRBJ2-1; weak D call: TRBD2 (6 bases). Here the CDR3 reads CASSPSTSLYNEQFF. In DNA, the CDR3 is TGTGCCAGCAGCCCGTCGACTAGTCTCTACAATGAGCAGTTCTTC.